Here is one T cell receptor beta chain with its context. Its antigen is undetermined. Libraries were prepared by immunoSEQ multiplex PCR; TCRdb keeps only in-frame clonotypes and omits some of them. The sample shows almost 80,000 clones, around 90% of them seen only once. The data stem from a study of T cell responses to AZD1222 COVID-19 vaccine. On the study more broadly: Second-dose timings of about 4 or about 12 weeks were pooled.

V lost 3 bases, J lost 5 bases, and 13 bases lay in between. The CDR3 runs to 13 residues. Per germline, CDR1 GTSNPN and CDR2 SVGIG (reference sequence). Study-wide results and caveats: Baseline serology detected seropositivity in only 6 or 7 AZD1222 recipients. Among the donors, most were white British and more were female, and clonal diversity was possibly underestimated.

The V call is TRBV30, the J call TRBJ1-1; unclear D gene. Sample: peripheral blood, taken on day 0 of AZD1222 vaccination. This sequence was found in an adult in good health. In DNA, the CDR3 is TGTGCCTGGAGCCTCAATGTGGGAACTGAAGCTTTCTTT. As protein: CAWSLNVGTEAFF.